Below are 15 T cell receptor beta chains sequenced from a single sample in a study of identical twins. A single record per CDR3 protein comes from TCRdb applying MiXCR to the 5' RACE reads. The sample lists more than 250,000 distinct CDR3 sequences, about 8% occurring once. These data are also associated with another study on yellow fever vaccine responses in identical twins.

Specimen: memory (CD45RO+) T cells sorted from blood. These receptors were obtained from a woman between 18 and 29 years old in good health.

This clonotype was counted only a few times. The chain recombines TRBV28 with TRBJ1-5; 7 nucleotides line up with TRBD1. This CDR3 has 16 residues. Per germline, CDR1 MDHEN and CDR2 SYDVKM. V lost 6 bases and J lost 5; bases outside the gene matches: 13. In nucleotides, the CDR3 is TGTGCCAGCAGATCCGGTAGACAGGGCGCCTATCAGCCCCAGCATTTT. It encodes CASRSGRQGAYQPQHF.

This clonotype was recorded at least ten times. The rearrangement joins TRBV2 to TRBJ2-5; 10 nucleotides align to TRBD1. The germline gives CDR1 SNHLY, CDR2 FYNNEI. The CDR3 has 15 amino acids. Trimming took 1 base from V and 4 from J; bases not matched to a gene: 3. The CDR3 region is CASSEEGQGIETQYF. DNA of the CDR3: TGTGCCAGCAGTGAAGAGGGACAGGGGATAGAGACCCAGTACTTC.

The chain combines TRBV7-8 with TRBJ2-7; TRBD1 agrees at 12 bases. The V gene's germline CDR1 is SGHVS and CDR2 FQNEAQ. The trim removed 8 bases at V and 4 bases at J, leaving 6 bases unmatched. The CDR3 totals 14 residues. The CDR3: CASGRDRGPYEQYF. In DNA, the CDR3 is TGTGCCAGCGGCAGGGACAGGGGGCCGTACGAGCAGTACTTC.

The J gene is TRBJ1-1, the V gene TRBV6-1; possibly TRBD1 for D (5 bases). Between the trimmed V and J ends, which lost 8 bases and 1 base, there was a span of 14 bases. There are 14 residues in the CDR3. From germline, CDR1 is MNHNS and CDR2 SASEGT. Here the CDR3 reads CASWPGLGNTEAFF. CDR3 in DNA: TGTGCCAGCTGGCCGGGACTGGGGAACACTGAAGCTTTCTTT.

This clonotype was found many times. This chain connects TRBV11-2 to TRBJ2-1, with 8 bases lining up with TRBD2. Trimming cost V 2 bases and J 4 bases; bases outside gene matches: 4. The CDR3 contains 15 residues. The germline V gene has CDR1 SGHAT and CDR2 FQNNGV. The CDR3 here is CASSLPGGLYNEQFF. The CDR3 region has the DNA TGTGCCAGCAGCTTACCGGGGGGGCTGTACAATGAGCAGTTCTTC.

J is TRBJ2-5 and V is TRBV12-3 or TRBV12-4; a weak D match, TRBD2 (5 bases). The CDR3 is 15 amino acids. The V and J ends lost 6 bases and 5 bases respectively, with 19 bases between them. The CDR3 loop is CASRFETSPGETQYF. Here the CDR3 DNA reads TGTGCCAGCAGATTCGAGACCTCCCCGGGGGAGACCCAGTACTTC.

The genes are TRBV11-1 and TRBJ1-4; 9 bases match TRBD1. In germline, CDR1 is SGHAT, CDR2 FQDESV (reference sequence). The CDR3 runs 19 residues. The ends lost 1 base at V and 0 bases at J; junction bases unmatched: 9. CDR3 coding DNA: TGTGCCAGCAGCTTAGTCCTGTTAAGACAGGGGGCAACTAATGAAAAACTGTTTTTT. Translated: CASSLVLLRQGATNEKLFF.

The V gene is TRBV6-2 or TRBV6-3, the J gene TRBJ2-1; D unclear. The V and J ends lost 2 bases and 4 bases respectively, with 15 bases between them. Germline CDR1 reads MNHEY; CDR2 reads SVGEGT. The CDR3 spans 16 residues. CDR3 DNA sequence: TGTGCCAGCAGTTACAGACCCCCGACGGGTTACAATGAGCAGTTCTTC. Its translation is CASSYRPPTGYNEQFF.

At least ten counts were recorded for this clonotype. The V and J genes are TRBV12-3 or TRBV12-4 and TRBJ2-7; 9 bases are a match to TRBD2. The CDR3 is made up of 14 amino acids. V lost 3 bases, J lost 6 bases, and 6 bases stayed unmatched. For the CDR3, the DNA is TGTGCCAGCAGTTTGTTAGCGGGAGAGAGCGAGCAGTACTTC. Protein sequence: CASSLLAGESEQYF.

This clonotype was counted at least ten times. The chain carries TRBV12-3 or TRBV12-4 and TRBJ2-1; D is possibly TRBD1 (5 bases). The CDR3 is 14 residues long. The V and J ends lost 3 bases and 1 base respectively, with 7 bases between them. The CDR3 loop is CASSFQGSYNEQFF. The CDR3 coding sequence is TGTGCCAGCAGTTTTCAGGGATCCTACAATGAGCAGTTCTTC.

Only a few counts were recorded for this clonotype. The chain combines TRBV5-1 with TRBJ2-3; D gene uncertain. V lost 1 base and J 1 base, leaving 10 bases between the germline ends. The CDR3 length is 15 residues. Germline V CDR1 and CDR2: SGHRS, YFSETQ. The CDR3 DNA reads TGCGCCAGCAGCTTGAGTACTCCTGGCACAGATACGCAGTATTTT. Translating it yields CASSLSTPGTDTQYF. The whole variable domain, remainder taken from reference TRBV5-1 and TRBJ2-3, is KAGVTQTPRYLIKTRGQQVTLSCSPISGHRSVSWYQQTPGQGLQFLFEYFSETQRNKGNFPGRFSGRQFSNSRSEMNVSTLELGDSALYLCASSLSTPGTDTQYFGPGTRLTVL.

This sequence joins TRBV5-5 and TRBJ1-2; D gene ambiguous. The germline gives CDR1 SGHKS, CDR2 YYEKEE (reference sequence). Trimming shortened V by 4 bases and J by 4 bases, and 17 bases separated the two germline ends. The CDR3 runs to 15 residues. The CDR3 reads CASSPGVGLSYGYTF. In DNA, the CDR3 is TGTGCCAGCAGCCCCGGTGTTGGGCTCTCCTATGGCTACACCTTC.

The chain is built from TRBV5-1 and TRBJ2-3; D may correspond to TRBD1 or TRBD2 (6 bases each). V lost 4 bases and J lost 2, with 11 bases in between. This CDR3 has 14 residues. Germline CDR1 SGHRS, CDR2 YFSETQ. The CDR3 coding sequence is TGCGCCAGCAGCGTCGGGGGCATCACAGATACGCAGTATTTT. Encoded protein: CASSVGGITDTQYF.

This chain connects TRBV11-1 to TRBJ2-1; tentatively, D is TRBD2 (5 bases). Between the trimmed V and J ends, which lost 5 bases and 3 bases, there was a span of 8 bases. From germline, CDR1 is SGHAT and CDR2 FQDESV (reference sequence). The length of the CDR3 is 13 residues. The CDR3 DNA sequence: TGTGCCAGCAGCATCGGGGACTACAATGAGCAGTTCTTC. Translation gives CASSIGDYNEQFF.

This clonotype was picked up many times. The chain uses TRBV10-3 and TRBJ1-3; 7 bases match TRBD1. The CDR3 runs to 15 residues. CDR1 and CDR2 (germline): ENHRY, SYGVKD. J gave up 0 bases and V 9 bases, and 8 bases lay outside the gene matches. The CDR3 loop reads CAMKDRERSGNTIYF. CDR3 nucleotide sequence: TGTGCCATGAAAGACAGGGAACGCTCTGGAAACACCATATATTTT.